This T cell receptor beta chain was captured by sequencing in a study of T cell changes during pregnancy in multiple sclerosis. Unmatched junction bases numbered 7, after V lost 5 bases and J lost 5 bases. Germline assignment: CDR1 SEHNR and CDR2 FQNEAQ (reference sequence). The CDR3 loop spans 14 amino acids. Generated by immunoSEQ multiplex PCR, the TCRdb table keeps only in-frame clones and is missing some. The sample shows under 15,000 clones, around 87% of them seen only once. This sample comprised CD8+ T cells from peripheral blood mononuclear cells, obtained in the second trimester of pregnancy. This chain connects TRBV7-9 to TRBJ1-2; 8 nucleotides line up with TRBD1. The TCR sequence derives from a female donor in good health, enrolled as a control in a pregnancy study. The CDR3 region has the DNA TGTGCCAGCAGCCGGGACAGGATCCGGTATGGCTACACCTTC. Translating it yields CASSRDRIRYGYTF. Drawing the rest from reference TRBV7-9 and TRBJ1-2, the complete variable domain is DTGVSQNPRHKITKRGQNVTFRCDPISEHNRLYWYRQTLGQGPEFLTYFQNEAQLEKSRLLSDRFSAERPKGSFSTLEIQRTEQGDSAMYLCASSRDRIRYGYTFGSGTRLTVV.